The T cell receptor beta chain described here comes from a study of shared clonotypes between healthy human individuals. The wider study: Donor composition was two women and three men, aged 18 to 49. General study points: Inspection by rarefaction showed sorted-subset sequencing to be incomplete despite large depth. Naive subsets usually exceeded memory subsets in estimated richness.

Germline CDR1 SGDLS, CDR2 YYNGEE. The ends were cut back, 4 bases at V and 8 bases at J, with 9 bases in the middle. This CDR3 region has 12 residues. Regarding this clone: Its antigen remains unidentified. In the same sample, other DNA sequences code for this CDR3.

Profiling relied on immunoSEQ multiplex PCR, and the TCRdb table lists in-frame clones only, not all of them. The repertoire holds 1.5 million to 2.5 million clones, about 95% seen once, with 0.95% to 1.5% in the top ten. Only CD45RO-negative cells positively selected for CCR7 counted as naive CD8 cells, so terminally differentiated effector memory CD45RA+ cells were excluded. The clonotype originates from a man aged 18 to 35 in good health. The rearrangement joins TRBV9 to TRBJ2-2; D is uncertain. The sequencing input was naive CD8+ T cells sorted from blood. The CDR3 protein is CASSSLGGELFF. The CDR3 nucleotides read TGTGCCAGCAGCTCCTTAGGGGGGGAGCTGTTTTTT.